The 23 T cell receptor beta chains listed next were all sequenced from one sample in a study of vaccination effects on CD4 cells after COVID-19. ViraFEST assay sequencing came after antigen-specific CD4+ T cells were expanded with viral peptide pools. CD4+ T cell isolation took place after 10 days of culture. The individual was infected with SARS-CoV-2 between March and December 2020, as confirmed by PCR. Which antigens these TCRs recognize remains unknown. Assay: immunoSEQ multiplex PCR; the TCRdb copy retains only in-frame clones and omits some. The sample includes about 19,000 clones, approximately 81% of them seen just once. Source: CD4+ T cells from PBMCs cultured with SARS-CoV-2 spike peptides, taken before COVID-19 vaccination. These TCRs come from a human donor who had a prior SARS-CoV-2 infection.

This clone was detected only once. V is TRBV28 and J is TRBJ2-1; 7 bases map to TRBD1. Losses at the gene ends were 3 bases for V and 7 bases for J; bases not matched to a gene: 15. This CDR3 is built from 17 residues. Germline CDR1 MDHEN, CDR2 SYDVKM. The CDR3 coding sequence is TGTGCCAGCAGTTTTTTAGGGGGCGATGGTGATTGGAATGAGCAGTTCTTC. Its translation: CASSFLGGDGDWNEQFF.

This chain links TRBV29-1 with TRBJ2-1; no clear D. This CDR3 contains 15 residues. Trimming left V 2 bases short and J 4 bases short, with 15 bases between. Germline V lookup: CDR1 SQVTM, CDR2 ANQGSEA. CDR3 amino acids: CSVESIRITYNEQFF. In DNA form, the CDR3 reads TGCAGCGTTGAATCTATACGAATCACTTACAATGAGCAGTTCTTC.

This clone has just one count. CDR3 loop: CASSLAAGVDQFF. The CDR3 DNA reads TGTGCCAGCAGCTTAGCAGCGGGAGTAGATCAGTTCTTC. The chain employs TRBV11-2 and TRBJ2-1; 8 bases are a match to TRBD2. J gave up 13 bases and V 1 base, and 6 bases lay outside the gene matches. CDR3 length: 13 amino acids. CDR1 is SGHAT, CDR2 FQNNGV, per germline.

This chain joins TRBV5-1 and TRBJ1-1; perhaps TRBD1 as D (6 bases). Trimming left V 3 bases short and J 5 bases short, with 11 bases between. This CDR3 region has 13 residues. The V gene's germline CDR1 is SGHRS and CDR2 YFSETQ. The chain's CDR3 is CASSSQGITEAFF. DNA of the CDR3: TGCGCCAGCAGCTCTCAGGGGATTACTGAAGCTTTCTTT.

The rearrangement joins TRBV9 to TRBJ2-2; a possible D gene is TRBD1 (6 bases). The CDR3 runs 16 residues. Per the germline V gene, CDR1 is SGDLS and CDR2 is YYNGEE. Trimming took off 3 bases at V and 0 bases at J, with 12 bases between the two ends. CDR3 residues: CASSARGQTNTGELFF. The CDR3 bases are TGTGCCAGCAGCGCGAGAGGACAGACGAACACCGGGGAGCTGTTTTTT.

The V gene is TRBV6-7, the J gene TRBJ1-5; unclear D gene. TRBV6-7 carries the ORF label, with uncertain function. V gave up 6 bases and J gave up 13 bases, with 16 bases separating them. The length of the CDR3 is 12 residues. CDR3 sequence: CASRRTSLTQHF. The CDR3 nucleotides are TGTGCCAGCAGGCGGACCAGCCTAACGCAGCATTTT.

The rearrangement uses TRBV3-1 (or the pseudogene TRBV3-2) and TRBJ2-3, with D tentatively TRBD1 or TRBD2 (5 bases each). The germline CDR1 and CDR2 sequences are LGHDT and YNNKEL (reference sequence). Deletions cut 0 bases from V and 4 bases from J, with 5 bases between. The CDR3 is 13 amino acids. The CDR3 protein is CASSQEGADTQYF. The CDR3 coding sequence is TGTGCCAGCAGCCAAGAGGGGGCAGATACGCAGTATTTT.

In its sample, this clone was seen a few times. The J gene is TRBJ1-1, the V gene TRBV7-3, with D uncertain. The CDR3 extends over 13 amino acids. The germline CDR1 and CDR2 sequences are SGHTA and FQGTGA. Trimming took 1 base from V and 3 from J, leaving 6 bases between them. CDR3 nucleotide sequence: TGTGCCAGCAGCTTAATCGTGGACACTGAAGCTTTCTTT. Residues: CASSLIVDTEAFF.

The chain uses TRBV7-2 and TRBJ2-7, with 12 bases matching TRBD2. CDR3 length: 16 amino acids. CDR1 and CDR2 from the germline V gene are SGHTA and FQGNSA. The trim removed 6 bases at V and 1 base at J, leaving 7 bases unmatched. The CDR3 DNA reads TGTGCCAGCAGTCCTAGCGGGGGGGCAAATTCCTACGAGCAGTACTTC. It yields the protein CASSPSGGANSYEQYF.

The J gene is TRBJ1-2, the V gene TRBV6-1; the D is unclear. Germline V gene lookup returns CDR1 MNHNS and CDR2 SASEGT. V was cut by 0 bases and J by 5 bases, with 4 bases left in between. This CDR3 contains 12 residues. DNA for the CDR3: TGTGCCAGCAGTGAAGCGTCTTATGGCTACACCTTC. Translation: CASSEASYGYTF.

V and J are TRBV9 and TRBJ2-5; the D is unclear. V lost 0 bases, J lost 5 bases, and 14 bases lay in between. Germline V gene sequence: CDR1 SGDLS, CDR2 YYNGEE. This CDR3 has 15 residues. The CDR3 loop reads CASSVAGVLGETQYF. In nucleotides, the CDR3 is TGTGCCAGCAGCGTAGCTGGAGTACTTGGGGAGACCCAGTACTTC.

This rearrangement joins TRBV30 to TRBJ2-2; TRBD1 aligns across 9 bases. Germline V gives CDR1 GTSNPN, CDR2 SVGIG (reference sequence). The V segment lost 6 bases and the J segment 5 bases; nucleotides outside the gene matches: 7. This CDR3 has 14 amino acids. The CDR3 region is CACRQGVRTGELFF. The DNA of the CDR3 is TGTGCCTGCCGACAGGGGGTACGAACCGGGGAGCTGTTTTTT. Full variable domain (remainder filled in from reference TRBV30 and TRBJ2-2): SQTIHQWPATLVQPVGSPLSLECTVEGTSNPNLYWYRQAAGRGLQLLFYSVGIGQISSEVPQNLSASRPQDRQFILSSKKLLLSDSGFYLCACRQGVRTGELFFGEGSRLTVL.

The table lists this clone with a few counts. The chain links TRBV4-1 to TRBJ1-4, with D possibly matching TRBD1 (5 bases). CDR1 MGHRA and CDR2 YSYEKL come from the germline V gene. Trimming cost V 2 bases and J 4 bases, with 14 bases left between them. The CDR3 extends over 16 amino acids. CDR3 coding DNA: TGCGCCAGCAGCCAATGGGGGTGGGGTCGTAATGAAAAACTGTTTTTT. It is translated as CASSQWGWGRNEKLFF.

J is TRBJ2-7 and V is TRBV10-3; TRBD1 might be the D (6 bases). The CDR3 spans 13 residues. Trimming took off 10 bases at V and 3 bases at J, with 16 bases between the two ends. The germline V gene has CDR1 ENHRY and CDR2 SYGVKD. CDR3 nucleotides: TGTGCCAGCGCACAGGGCATGGACTACGAGCAGTACTTC. Translation: CASAQGMDYEQYF.

The chain is built from TRBV11-2 and TRBJ2-7; 9 nucleotides match TRBD2. J gave up 5 bases and V 5 bases, and 10 bases lay outside the gene matches. There are 15 residues in the CDR3. Germline CDR1 is SGHAT and CDR2 is FQNNGV. This CDR3 reads CASSRRGLARDEQYF. The CDR3, as DNA: TGTGCCAGCAGCCGAAGAGGACTAGCGCGCGACGAGCAGTACTTC.

The genes are TRBV5-1 and TRBJ1-6; D not certain. The CDR3 is 16 amino acids. V shed 0 bases and J shed 4 bases, with 11 bases lying between them. The V gene's germline CDR1 is SGHRS and CDR2 YFSETQ. The DNA of the CDR3 is TGCGCCAGCAGCTTGGACGCCATGGGATATAATTCACCCCTCCACTTT. Its protein product is CASSLDAMGYNSPLHF.

The chain combines TRBV27 with TRBJ1-5, with D unclear. The V gene's germline CDR1 is MNHEY and CDR2 SMNVEV (reference sequence). V was pared by 2 bases and J by 5 bases, with 10 bases between. This CDR3 comprises 14 residues. The DNA of the CDR3 is TGTGCCAGCAGTTTAAACAATGGGGATCAGCCCCAGCATTTT. Residues: CASSLNNGDQPQHF.

The rearrangement uses TRBV9 and TRBJ2-7; weak D call: TRBD2 (6 bases). V lost 0 bases to trimming and J lost 6 bases, with 19 bases between them. The CDR3 runs 16 residues. The germline CDR1 and CDR2 sequences are SGDLS and YYNGEE. The CDR3 protein is CASSVGLGGRYREQYF. The CDR3 coding sequence is TGTGCCAGCAGCGTAGGGCTCGGGGGTCGCTACCGCGAGCAGTACTTC. Combining the CDR3 with reference TRBV9 and TRBJ2-7 gives the whole variable domain DSGVTQTPKHLITATGQRVTLRCSPRSGDLSVYWYQQSLDQGLQFLIQYYNGEERAKGNILERFSAQQFPDLHSELNLSSLELGDSALYFCASSVGLGGRYREQYFGPGTRLTVT.

The rearrangement links TRBV7-9 to TRBJ1-1; 7 nucleotides align to TRBD1. J gave up 1 base and V 5 bases, and 7 bases lay outside the gene matches. Per the germline V gene, CDR1 is SEHNR and CDR2 is FQNEAQ (reference sequence). CDR3 size: 15 residues. The CDR3 loop reads CASSLLRTGNTEAFF. For the CDR3, the DNA is TGTGCCAGCAGCCTACTCAGGACAGGGAACACTGAAGCTTTCTTT. Drawing the rest from reference TRBV7-9 and TRBJ1-1, the complete variable domain is DTGVSQNPRHKITKRGQNVTFRCDPISEHNRLYWYRQTLGQGPEFLTYFQNEAQLEKSRLLSDRFSAERPKGSFSTLEIQRTEQGDSAMYLCASSLLRTGNTEAFFGQGTRLTVV.

The chain is built from TRBV2 and TRBJ1-1; the D is unclear. This CDR3 region has 13 residues. Germline lookup yields CDR1 SNHLY and CDR2 FYNNEI. Trimming cost V 6 bases and J 4 bases, with 12 bases left between them. In nucleotides, the CDR3 is TGTGCCAGCAGGGAAAATCCGGGCACTGAAGCTTTCTTT. This translates into CASRENPGTEAFF.

J is TRBJ2-1 and V is TRBV18, with TRBD2 identical over 13 bases. CDR3 length: 17 residues. Germline V gene lookup returns CDR1 KGHSH and CDR2 LQKENI. The V segment lost 4 bases and the J segment 4 bases; nucleotides outside the gene matches: 7. CDR3 sequence: CASSRTGTSGVYNEQFF. The CDR3 bases are TGTGCCAGCTCACGCACGGGGACTAGCGGGGTGTACAATGAGCAGTTCTTC.

The chain uses TRBV7-9 and TRBJ1-2; 9 bases agree with TRBD1. Germline-derived CDR1 and CDR2 are SEHNR and FQNEAQ (reference sequence). The CDR3 spans 15 residues. Trimming removed 5 bases from V and 6 bases from J; junction bases left unmatched: 10. The CDR3 nucleotides are TGTGCCAGCAGCCCCGCGGACAGGGGCAACGATGGCTACACCTTC. Its protein product is CASSPADRGNDGYTF.

This rearrangement joins TRBV2 to TRBJ1-2, with a tentative D call TRBD1 (5 bases). Trimming removed 7 bases at V and 0 bases at J, with 15 bases between. Germline V gene sequence: CDR1 SNHLY, CDR2 FYNNEI. CDR3 length equals 15 residues. Here the CDR3 reads CASTQLQAANYGYTF. CDR3 bases: TGTGCCAGCACCCAGTTACAGGCAGCTAACTATGGCTACACCTTC.